The next 5 T cell receptor beta chains were all read from a single sample in a study of T-cell memory formation after mild COVID-19. One entry per CDR3 protein results from TCRdb running MiXCR on the 5' RACE reads. The top ten clones hold around 12% of a sample with 540,000 or so distinct CDR3 sequences, approximately 20% of them seen once. What was sequenced was PBMCs or a T cell subset sorted from them (not recorded which). These receptors were taken from an adult woman who had mild COVID-19 (a few samples of this study predate the infection). Cell type and time point are not known.

The J gene is TRBJ2-7, the V gene TRBV15, with D maybe TRBD1 (6 bases). The V gene lost 6 bases and the J gene lost 0 bases, with 18 bases spanning the gap. This CDR3 has 16 amino acids. Germline assignment: CDR1 LNHNV and CDR2 YYDKDF (reference sequence). The CDR3 DNA reads as TGTGCCACCAGTACACTGGGGGCCCAGGGCTCCTACGAGCAGTACTTC. It codes for CATSTLGAQGSYEQYF.

This clonotype was detected a few times. This chain connects TRBV30 to TRBJ2-5; 9 nucleotides line up with TRBD1. CDR1 GTSNPN and CDR2 SVGIG come from the germline V gene (reference sequence). The length of the CDR3 is 15 residues. V was clipped by 2 bases and J by 3 bases; unmatched bases: 7. The CDR3, as DNA: TGTGCCTGGAGTATGGGATGGACAGGGGAAGAGACCCAGTACTTC. Its translation is CAWSMGWTGEETQYF.

This clonotype was detected a few times. This is likely a read error, given that the CDR3 carries no conserved phenylalanine or tryptophan at its end. The DNA is omitted, as the CDR3 cannot be located on it reliably, and the CDR3 follows TCRdb's listing. This rearrangement joins TRBV15 to TRBJ2-1; the D call TRBD1 from the table was never checked on the DNA. A total of 13 residues make up the CDR3, ends included. From germline, CDR1 is LNHNV and CDR2 YYDKDF (reference sequence). CDR3 amino acids: CATSRGGRDPSLL.

V and J are TRBV12-3 or TRBV12-4 and TRBJ2-4; 7 nucleotides agree with TRBD2. Trimming at V came to 4 bases and at J to 2 bases, leaving 5 bases not matched to a gene. This CDR3 has 15 residues. CDR3 coding DNA: TGTGCCAGCAGTTCAGTGGGGGGGTCCAAAAACATTCAGTACTTC. Its translation: CASSSVGGSKNIQYF.

The chain links TRBV30 to TRBJ1-2; D unclear. V was cut by 0 bases and J by 4 bases, with 9 bases left in between. The CDR3 is 13 residues long. Germline lookup yields CDR1 GTSNPN and CDR2 SVGIG (reference sequence). This CDR3 reads CAWSVAGTYGYTF. In nucleotides, the CDR3 is TGTGCCTGGAGTGTGGCAGGTACCTATGGCTACACCTTC.